A selection of T cell receptor beta chains follows, all from one sample in a study of response to subunit inactivated influenza vaccine. MiXCR, applied by TCRdb to the RT-PCR reads, yields one record per CDR3 protein. This table has approximately 530,000 distinct CDR3 sequences, 13% appearing once. Sequences were derived from PBMCs from blood, sampled about 40 days after vaccination. Source of these receptors: a man over 45 who received an inactivated influenza vaccine. The CDR3 runs from the conserved cysteine through the conserved F or W. Fields, in order: J gene, D gene, clone size, V gene, CDR3 DNA, CDR3 protein. The D gene is left open where the match is weak. The size entry is marked missing in some rows and otherwise reads once, few, many or a size class.

>TRBJ1-2|TRBD1|NA|TRBV6-1
TGTGCCAGCAGTGAAAGGGGTTGGGACAGTTACTATGGCTACACCTTC
CASSERGWDSYYGYTF
>TRBJ2-7|NA|NA|TRBV7-6
TGTGCCAGCAGCTTAGTCCGGGGGCTAAGCTCCTACGAGCAGTACTTC
CASSLVRGLSSYEQYF
>TRBJ2-2|TRBD2|NA|TRBV4-3
TGCGCCAGCAGCCAAGGCGCTAGCGGGGGGGCCGCCGGGGAGCTGTTTTTT
CASSQGASGGAAGELFF
>TRBJ2-2|TRBD2|NA|TRBV5-1
TGCGCCAGCAGACCAGGACTAGTTGGCGGGGAGCTGTTTTTT
CASRPGLVGGELFF
>TRBJ2-1|NA|NA|TRBV5-1
TGCGCCAGCAAAGAGGCCGGGACGGGGGCAAATGAGCAGTTCTTC
CASKEAGTGANEQFF
>TRBJ2-5|TRBD1|few|TRBV5-1
TGCGCCAGCAGCTTGACGGGACAGGGCCGGCGGCAAGAGACCCAGTACTTC
CASSLTGQGRRQETQYF
>TRBJ1-1|NA|few|TRBV7-9
TGTGCCAGCAGCTTGACAGTTTCTAAAGCTTTCTTT
CASSLTVSKAFF
>TRBJ2-5|NA|few|TRBV20-1
TGCAGTGCCGCGTCGGGGACGAAAGAGACCCAGTACTTC
CSAASGTKETQYF
>TRBJ2-7|NA|NA|TRBV27
TGTGCCAGCAGTCCCACGCTCCTGTCTCACGAGCAGTACTTC
CASSPTLLSHEQYF
>TRBJ2-5|TRBD1|NA|TRBV4-3
TGCGCCAGCAGCCAAGAGACAGGGGTATTTGGAGAGACCCAGTACTTC
CASSQETGVFGETQYF
>TRBJ2-3|NA|few|TRBV7-9
TGTGCCAGCAGCCGAGTGTCAGCGGATGGAGCAGATACGCAGTATTTT
CASSRVSADGADTQYF
>TRBJ2-7|NA|many|TRBV10-3
TGTGCCATCAGTACGATAGGGACCTGGAGGTACTACGAGCAGTACTTC
CAISTIGTWRYYEQYF
>TRBJ2-1|NA|few|TRBV7-6
TGTGCCAGCAGCTTAGAACCGGGACTGTCTTCCTACAATGAGCAGTTCTTC
CASSLEPGLSSYNEQFF
>TRBJ2-7|TRBD1|NA|TRBV7-9
TGTGCCAGCAGCAAAGTACAGGGGGCGGCATACGAGCAGTACTTC
CASSKVQGAAYEQYF
>TRBJ2-2|NA|few|TRBV4-2
TGTGCCAGCAGCCAAAACAGGGAGGCCGGGGAGCTGTTTTTT
CASSQNREAGELFF
>TRBJ1-5|NA|few|TRBV5-1
TGCGCCAGCAGCTGGGATGGGGGGACCAATCAGCCCCAGCATTTT
CASSWDGGTNQPQHF
>TRBJ2-5|NA|few|TRBV20-1
TGCAGTGCTAGCCAGGGGGGAGGAGAGACCCAGTACTTC
CSASQGGGETQYF
>TRBJ2-7|NA|NA|TRBV6-2/TRBV6-3
TGTGCCAGCAGTTACGCCGATACAGAGCAGTACTTC
CASSYADTEQYF
>TRBJ1-2|NA|NA|TRBV6-2/TRBV6-3
TGTGCCAGCAGTTACGGGGGACCCGCTAACTATGGCTACACCTTC
CASSYGGPANYGYTF
>TRBJ2-4|TRBD1|NA|TRBV9
TGTGCCAGCAGCGTATCGGGACAGGGGGATGACATTCAGTACTTC
CASSVSGQGDDIQYF
>TRBJ2-3|NA|NA|TRBV5-1
TGCGCCAGCAGCTCCTCGGCGGGGGCCCTCACAGATACGCAGTATTTT
CASSSSAGALTDTQYF
>TRBJ2-7|TRBD2|NA|TRBV6-2/TRBV6-3
TGTGCCAGCAGTAACGGACTAGTAGGGTTAGAGCAGTACTTC
CASSNGLVGLEQYF
>TRBJ2-1|NA|few|TRBV29-1
TGCAGCGTTGAAGAAGGAGACGCAACCTACAATGAGCAGTTCTTC
CSVEEGDATYNEQFF
>TRBJ1-2|TRBD1|NA|TRBV4-2
TGTGCCAGCAGCCAGCAGACAGGGGGGGACTATGGCTACACCTTC
CASSQQTGGDYGYTF
>TRBJ1-4|TRBD1|NA|TRBV7-2
TGTGCCAGCAGCTGGGACAGGGGGCAGGGAAAACTGTTTTTT
CASSWDRGQGKLFF
>TRBJ2-7|NA|NA|TRBV12-3/TRBV12-4
TGTGCCAGCAGTGATATTGCCCATCCCTACGAGCAGTACTTC
CASSDIAHPYEQYF
>TRBJ2-7|TRBD2|few|TRBV7-9
TGTGCCAGCAGCTTAGGCTTCCTGGCGGGGGAAATCTACGAGCAGTACTTC
CASSLGFLAGEIYEQYF
>TRBJ2-1|TRBD1|many|TRBV29-1
TGCAGCGCCATCCTGGACAGGGCCTTAAGTAATGAGCAGTTCTTC
CSAILDRALSNEQFF
>TRBJ1-1|NA|few|TRBV28
TGTGCCAGCAGGATCAGGGAAGTCACTGAAGCTTTCTTT
CASRIREVTEAFF
>TRBJ1-4|NA|few|TRBV6-1
TGTGCCAGCAGTAGGGGAATCCGGGAAAAACTGTTTTTT
CASSRGIREKLFF
>TRBJ2-7|NA|NA|TRBV4-2
TGTGCCAGCAGCCAAGAATCAGGGGTCGAGCAGTACTTC
CASSQESGVEQYF
>TRBJ1-1|NA|NA|TRBV7-9
TGTGCCAGCAGCTTAGCAGGTAGCGAAGGTAACACTGAAGCTTTCTTT
CASSLAGSEGNTEAFF
>TRBJ2-7|TRBD2|few|TRBV10-3
TGTGCCATCAGTGGGACTAGCGGGAGTTCCGAGCAGTACTTC
CAISGTSGSSEQYF
>TRBJ2-3|TRBD2|few|TRBV3-1
TGTGCCAGCAACCAGAGACTAGCGAAAGGCACAGATACGCAGTATTTT
CASNQRLAKGTDTQYF
>TRBJ2-1|TRBD2|few|TRBV7-2
TGTGCCAGCAGCTCGCAGACTAGCGGGACGTCTCCCAATGAGCAGTTCTTC
CASSSQTSGTSPNEQFF
>TRBJ2-4|TRBD2|few|TRBV20-1
TGCAGTGCTAGGGGACTAGCGGGAGATGTTCTAGCCAAAAACATTCAGTACTTC
CSARGLAGDVLAKNIQYF
>TRBJ2-7|TRBD1|few|TRBV10-3
TGTGCCATCAGTGGACCCGGGACAGGGGACTACGAGCAGTACTTC
CAISGPGTGDYEQYF